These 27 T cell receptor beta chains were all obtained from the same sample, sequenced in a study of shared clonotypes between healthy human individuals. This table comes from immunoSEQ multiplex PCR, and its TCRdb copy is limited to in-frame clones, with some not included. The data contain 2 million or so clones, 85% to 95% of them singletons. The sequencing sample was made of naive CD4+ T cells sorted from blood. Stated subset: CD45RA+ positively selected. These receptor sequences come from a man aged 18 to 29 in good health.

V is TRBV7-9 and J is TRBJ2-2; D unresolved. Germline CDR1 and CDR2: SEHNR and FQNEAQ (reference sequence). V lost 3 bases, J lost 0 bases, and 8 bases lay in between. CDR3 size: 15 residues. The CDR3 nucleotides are TGTGCCAGCAGCTTGTCACGCCCGAACACCGGGGAGCTGTTTTTT. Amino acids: CASSLSRPNTGELFF.

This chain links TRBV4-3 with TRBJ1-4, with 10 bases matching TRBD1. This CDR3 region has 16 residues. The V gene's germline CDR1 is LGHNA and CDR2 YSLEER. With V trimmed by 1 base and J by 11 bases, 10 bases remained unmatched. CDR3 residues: CASSQVTGQGIGKLFF. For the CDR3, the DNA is TGCGCCAGCAGCCAAGTCACGGGACAGGGGATTGGGAAACTGTTTTTT.

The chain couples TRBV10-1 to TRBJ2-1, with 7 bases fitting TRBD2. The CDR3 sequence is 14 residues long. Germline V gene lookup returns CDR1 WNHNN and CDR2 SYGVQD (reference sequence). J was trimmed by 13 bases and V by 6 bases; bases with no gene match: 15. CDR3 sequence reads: CASSLSGLEGLQFF. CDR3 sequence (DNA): TGCGCCAGCAGCCTTAGCGGGCTAGAGGGCCTCCAGTTCTTC.

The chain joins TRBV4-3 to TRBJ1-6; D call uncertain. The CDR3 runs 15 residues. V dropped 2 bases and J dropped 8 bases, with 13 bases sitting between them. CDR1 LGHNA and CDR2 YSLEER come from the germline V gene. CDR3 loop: CASSQLGSGDSPLHF. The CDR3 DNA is TGCGCCAGCAGCCAACTCGGGAGCGGGGATTCACCCCTCCACTTT.

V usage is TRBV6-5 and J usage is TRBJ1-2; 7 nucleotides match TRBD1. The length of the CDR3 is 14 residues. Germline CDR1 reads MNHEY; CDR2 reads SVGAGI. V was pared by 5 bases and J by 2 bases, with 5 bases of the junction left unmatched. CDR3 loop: CASSDTGVNYGYTF. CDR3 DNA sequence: TGTGCCAGCAGTGATACAGGGGTAAACTATGGCTACACCTTC.

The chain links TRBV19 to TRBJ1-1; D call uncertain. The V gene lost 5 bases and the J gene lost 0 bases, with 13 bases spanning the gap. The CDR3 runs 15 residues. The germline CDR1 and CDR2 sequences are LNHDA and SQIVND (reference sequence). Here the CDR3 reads CASSFTGVLNTEAFF. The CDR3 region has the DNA TGTGCCAGTAGTTTCACCGGGGTACTGAACACTGAAGCTTTCTTT.

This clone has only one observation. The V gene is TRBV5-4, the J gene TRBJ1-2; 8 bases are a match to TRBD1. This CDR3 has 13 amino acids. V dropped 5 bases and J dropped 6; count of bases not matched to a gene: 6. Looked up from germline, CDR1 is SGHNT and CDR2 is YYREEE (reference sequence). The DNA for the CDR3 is TGTGCCAGCAGACAGACAGGGGATCATGGCTACACCTTC. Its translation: CASRQTGDHGYTF.

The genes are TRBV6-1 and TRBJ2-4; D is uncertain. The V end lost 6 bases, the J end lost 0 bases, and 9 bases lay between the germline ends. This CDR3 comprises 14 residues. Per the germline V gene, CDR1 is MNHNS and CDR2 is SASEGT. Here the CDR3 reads CASSPPVAKNIQYF. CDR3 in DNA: TGTGCCAGCAGCCCTCCAGTAGCCAAAAACATTCAGTACTTC.

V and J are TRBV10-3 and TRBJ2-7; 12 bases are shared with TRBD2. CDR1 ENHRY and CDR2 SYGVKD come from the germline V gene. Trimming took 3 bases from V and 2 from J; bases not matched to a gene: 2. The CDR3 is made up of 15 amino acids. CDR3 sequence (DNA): TGTGCCATCAGTGAACTAGCGGGGGGCACCTACGAGCAGTACTTC. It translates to CAISELAGGTYEQYF.

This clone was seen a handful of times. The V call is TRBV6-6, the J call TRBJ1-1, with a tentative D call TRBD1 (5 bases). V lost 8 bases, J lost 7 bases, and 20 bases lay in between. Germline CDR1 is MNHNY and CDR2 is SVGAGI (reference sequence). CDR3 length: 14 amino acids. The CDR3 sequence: CASLWGIVTGEAFF. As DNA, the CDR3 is TGTGCCAGCCTCTGGGGCATCGTAACGGGTGAAGCTTTCTTT.

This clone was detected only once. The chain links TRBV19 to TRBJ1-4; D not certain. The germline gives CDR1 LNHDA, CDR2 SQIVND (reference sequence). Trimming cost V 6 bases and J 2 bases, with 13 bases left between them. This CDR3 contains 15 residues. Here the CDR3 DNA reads TGTGCCAGTAGACGATTCGGAGGGACTAATGAAAAACTGTTTTTT. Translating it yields CASRRFGGTNEKLFF.

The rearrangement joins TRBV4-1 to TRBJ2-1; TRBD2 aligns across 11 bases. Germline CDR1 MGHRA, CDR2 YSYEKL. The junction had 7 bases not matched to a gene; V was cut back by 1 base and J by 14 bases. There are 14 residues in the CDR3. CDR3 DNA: TGCGCCAGCAGCCAAGTCAACCTAGCGGGAGGCAAGTTCTTC. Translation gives CASSQVNLAGGKFF.

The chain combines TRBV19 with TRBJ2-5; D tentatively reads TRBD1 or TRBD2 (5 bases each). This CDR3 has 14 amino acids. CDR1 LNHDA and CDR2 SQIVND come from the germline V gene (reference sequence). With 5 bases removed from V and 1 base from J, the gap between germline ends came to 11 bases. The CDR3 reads CASSAIGAQETQYF. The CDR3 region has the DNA TGTGCCAGTAGTGCAATCGGGGCCCAAGAGACCCAGTACTTC.

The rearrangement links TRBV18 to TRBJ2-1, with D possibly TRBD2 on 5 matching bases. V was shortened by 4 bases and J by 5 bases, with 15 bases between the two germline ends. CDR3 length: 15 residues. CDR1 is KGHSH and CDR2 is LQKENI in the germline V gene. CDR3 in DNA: TGTGCCAGCTCACAATGGCAAGCGGCCAACAATGAGCAGTTCTTC. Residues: CASSQWQAANNEQFF.

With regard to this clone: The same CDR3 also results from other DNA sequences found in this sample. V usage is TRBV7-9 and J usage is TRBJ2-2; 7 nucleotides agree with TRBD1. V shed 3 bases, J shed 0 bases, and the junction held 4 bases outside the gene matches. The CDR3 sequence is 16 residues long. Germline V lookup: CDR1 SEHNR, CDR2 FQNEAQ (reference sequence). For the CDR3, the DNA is TGTGCCAGCAGCTTGGGGCAGGGGGCGAACACCGGGGAGCTGTTTTTT. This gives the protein CASSLGQGANTGELFF.

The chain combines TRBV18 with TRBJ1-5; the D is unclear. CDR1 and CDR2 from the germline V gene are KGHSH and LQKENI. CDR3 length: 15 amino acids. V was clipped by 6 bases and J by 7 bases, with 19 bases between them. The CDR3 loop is CASSFAGEAGQPQHF. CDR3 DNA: TGTGCCAGCTCTTTTGCAGGTGAGGCTGGACAGCCCCAGCATTTT.

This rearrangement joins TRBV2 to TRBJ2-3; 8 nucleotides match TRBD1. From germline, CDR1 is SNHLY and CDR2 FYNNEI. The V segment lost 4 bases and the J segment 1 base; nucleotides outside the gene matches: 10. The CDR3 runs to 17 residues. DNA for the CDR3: TGTGCCAGCAGTGTCAGGGGGCGGAAACCCGGCACAGATACGCAGTATTTT. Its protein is CASSVRGRKPGTDTQYF. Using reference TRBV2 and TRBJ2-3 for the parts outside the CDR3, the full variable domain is EPEVTQTPSHQVTQMGQEVILRCVPISNHLYFYWYRQILGQKVEFLVSFYNNEISEKSEIFDDQFSVERPDGSNFTLKIRSTKLEDSAMYFCASSVRGRKPGTDTQYFGPGTRLTVL.

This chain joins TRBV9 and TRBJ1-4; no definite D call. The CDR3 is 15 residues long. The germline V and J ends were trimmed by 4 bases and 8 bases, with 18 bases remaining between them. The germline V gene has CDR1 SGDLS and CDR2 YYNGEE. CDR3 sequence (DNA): TGTGCCAGCAGCTCCCGGGTGGGAGAGGGCGAAAAACTGTTTTTT. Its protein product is CASSSRVGEGEKLFF.

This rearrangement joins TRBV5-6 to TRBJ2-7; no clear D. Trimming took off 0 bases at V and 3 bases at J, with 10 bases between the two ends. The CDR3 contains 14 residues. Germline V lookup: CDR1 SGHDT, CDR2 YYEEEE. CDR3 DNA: TGTGCCAGCAGCTTGGAACTCAGCTTCTACGAGCAGTACTTC. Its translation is CASSLELSFYEQYF.

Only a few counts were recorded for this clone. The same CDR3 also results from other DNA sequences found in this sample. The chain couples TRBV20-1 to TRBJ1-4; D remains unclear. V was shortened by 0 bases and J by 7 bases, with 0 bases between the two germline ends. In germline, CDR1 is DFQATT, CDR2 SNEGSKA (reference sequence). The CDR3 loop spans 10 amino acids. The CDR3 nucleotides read TGCAGTGCTAGAGATGAAAAACTGTTTTTT. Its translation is CSARDEKLFF.

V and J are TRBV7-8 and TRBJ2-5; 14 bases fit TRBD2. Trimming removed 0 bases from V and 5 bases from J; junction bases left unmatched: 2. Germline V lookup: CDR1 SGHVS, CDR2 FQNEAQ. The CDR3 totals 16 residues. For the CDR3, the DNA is TGTGCCAGCAGCTTAGCGGGACTAGCGGGAGTGGAGACCCAGTACTTC. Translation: CASSLAGLAGVETQYF.

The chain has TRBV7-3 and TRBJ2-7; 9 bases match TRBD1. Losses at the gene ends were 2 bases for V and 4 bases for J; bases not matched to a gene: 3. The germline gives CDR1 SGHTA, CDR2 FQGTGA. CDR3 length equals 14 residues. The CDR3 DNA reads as TGTGCCAGCAGCTTAGAACAGGGGGCTTACGAGCAGTACTTC. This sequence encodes CASSLEQGAYEQYF.

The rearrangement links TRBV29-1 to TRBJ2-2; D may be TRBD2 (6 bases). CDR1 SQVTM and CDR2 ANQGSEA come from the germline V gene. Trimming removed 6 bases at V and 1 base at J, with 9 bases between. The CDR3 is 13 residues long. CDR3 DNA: TGCAGCGTGCGGGACGGGAACACCGGGGAGCTGTTTTTT. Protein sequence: CSVRDGNTGELFF.

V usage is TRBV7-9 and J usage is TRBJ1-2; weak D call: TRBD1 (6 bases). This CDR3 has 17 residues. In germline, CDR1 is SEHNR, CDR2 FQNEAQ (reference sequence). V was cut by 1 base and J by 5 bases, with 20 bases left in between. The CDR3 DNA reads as TGTGCCAGCAGCTTAGGTGCAAGGTCAGGGGACCTTTATGGCTACACCTTC. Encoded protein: CASSLGARSGDLYGYTF.

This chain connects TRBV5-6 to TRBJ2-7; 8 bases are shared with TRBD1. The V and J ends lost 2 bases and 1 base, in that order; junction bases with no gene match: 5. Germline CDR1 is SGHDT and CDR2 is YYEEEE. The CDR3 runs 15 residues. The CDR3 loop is CASSFMDRESYEQYF. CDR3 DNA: TGTGCCAGCAGCTTTATGGACAGGGAGTCCTACGAGCAGTACTTC.

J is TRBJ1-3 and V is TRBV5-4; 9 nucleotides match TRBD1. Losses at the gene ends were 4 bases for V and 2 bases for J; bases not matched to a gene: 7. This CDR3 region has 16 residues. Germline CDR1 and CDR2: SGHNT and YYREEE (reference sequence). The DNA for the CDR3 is TGTGCCAGCAGCGGGACAGGGCTCGGGGCTGGAAACACCATATATTTT. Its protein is CASSGTGLGAGNTIYF.

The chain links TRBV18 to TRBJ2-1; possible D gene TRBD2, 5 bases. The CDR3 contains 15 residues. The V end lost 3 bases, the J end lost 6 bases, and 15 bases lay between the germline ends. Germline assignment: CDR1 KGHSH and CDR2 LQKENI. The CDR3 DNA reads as TGTGCCAGCTCACCGGCGGGCCAAGCGCTCAATGAGCAGTTCTTC. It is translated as CASSPAGQALNEQFF.